A single sample is the source of the 3 T cell receptor beta chains below, sequenced in a study of control samples from healthy donors and cancer patients. Data came from immunoSEQ multiplex PCR; TCRdb stores just in-frame clones and leaves some out. The sample records under 85,000 clones, approximately 80% being singletons. Sequencing input: PBMCs. These receptors were taken from a man aged 60 to 75 with head and neck cancer.

V is TRBV28 and J is TRBJ1-2, with 7 bases lining up with TRBD1. Germline CDR1 reads MDHEN; CDR2 reads SYDVKM. The CDR3 is 14 amino acids. The V gene end was trimmed by 7 bases and the J gene end by 2 bases; junction bases not matched to a gene: 7. The CDR3 protein is CASNPGQMNYGYTF. The DNA of the CDR3 is TGTGCCAGCAACCCGGGACAGATGAACTATGGCTACACCTTC.

This clone has a single count. The rearrangement links TRBV27 to TRBJ2-1; D is unclear. The ends were cut back, 3 bases at V and 10 bases at J, with 13 bases in the middle. CDR1 is MNHEY and CDR2 is SMNVEV in the germline V gene (reference sequence). The CDR3 extends over 13 amino acids. The CDR3: CASSFDKAVEQFF. CDR3 in DNA: TGTGCCAGCAGTTTTGATAAGGCAGTGGAGCAGTTCTTC.

This chain uses TRBV12-3 or TRBV12-4 with TRBJ2-5; no definite D call. Trimming cost V 6 bases and J 10 bases, with 18 bases left between them. This CDR3 comprises 13 residues. CDR3 protein: CASRLTLNRVQYF. The CDR3 nucleotides read TGTGCCAGCAGACTAACACTTAACAGAGTCCAGTACTTC.